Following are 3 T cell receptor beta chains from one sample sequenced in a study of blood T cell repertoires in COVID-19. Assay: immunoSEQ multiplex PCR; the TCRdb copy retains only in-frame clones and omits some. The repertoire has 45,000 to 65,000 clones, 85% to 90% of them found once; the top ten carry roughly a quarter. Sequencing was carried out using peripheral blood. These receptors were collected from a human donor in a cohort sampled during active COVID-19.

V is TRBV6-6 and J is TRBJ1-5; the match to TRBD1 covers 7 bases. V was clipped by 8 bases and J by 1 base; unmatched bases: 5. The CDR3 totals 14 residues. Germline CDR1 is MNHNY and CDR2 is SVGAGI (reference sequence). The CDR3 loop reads CASFDRASNQPQHF. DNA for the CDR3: TGTGCCAGCTTCGACAGGGCAAGCAATCAGCCCCAGCATTTT.

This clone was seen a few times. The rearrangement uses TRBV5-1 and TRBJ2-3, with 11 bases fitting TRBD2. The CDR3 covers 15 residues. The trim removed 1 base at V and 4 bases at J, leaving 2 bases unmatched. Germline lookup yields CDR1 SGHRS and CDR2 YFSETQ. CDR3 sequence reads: CASSLTSGGADTQYF. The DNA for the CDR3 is TGCGCCAGCAGCTTGACTAGCGGGGGCGCAGATACGCAGTATTTT.

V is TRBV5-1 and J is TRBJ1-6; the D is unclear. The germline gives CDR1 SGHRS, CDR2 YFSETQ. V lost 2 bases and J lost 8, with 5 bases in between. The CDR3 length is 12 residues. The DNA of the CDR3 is TGCGCCAGCAGCTTACGGGATTCACCCCTCCACTTT. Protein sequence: CASSLRDSPLHF.